This TCR beta chain was sequenced during a study of T cells in Graves' hyperthyroidism and ophthalmopathy (dated by TCRdb to the late 2010s). Context from the whole study: TCR V-J signatures able to tell the groups apart were searched for in a discovery cohort of 90 to 100 patients, of whom over 40 had Graves' ophthalmopathy and about 60 had stable Graves' hyperthyroidism. Prospective prediction of ophthalmopathy was tested in an independent validation cohort of fewer than 20 hyperthyroidism patients and 17 patients who later progressed to ophthalmopathy. The approximately 97 discovery patients were randomly divided into training and test sets at a 7:3 ratio. In addition, the study compared T-cell repertoires in thyroid tissue and in blood from 6 or 7 Graves' hyperthyroidism patients. Once sampling was done, hyperthyroidism patients were given methimazole at a starting dose of 30 mg daily, whereas ophthalmopathy patients were given high-dose intravenous methylprednisolone. The paper reports TCR Vbeta CDR3 sequencing of fewer than 150 peripheral blood samples: under 45 ophthalmopathy, approximately 74 hyperthyroidism and around 17 progressor patients.

TCR beta CDR3 regions were amplified from RNA transcripts. For the first round of RT-PCR on the TCR CDR3, the HTBI primer set was used together with the Qiagen OneStep RT-PCR kit. Libraries were constructed in a second round of multiplex PCR, after which size selection and purification were performed. Paired-end sequencing of the libraries was performed with 100 bp reads on an Illumina HiSeq2000. As for the original processing: SOAPnuke was used to process the raw data, with reads discarded if the reads contained adapters or uncalled bases, had a mean Phred below 15, or lacked an exact constant-primer or identifier match. High-quality paired reads were merged with COPE v1.2.5, and unique nucleotide sequences were defined as clonotypes. MiTCR v1.1 was used to align clonotypes to the IMGT TRBV, TRBD and TRBJ reference segments. The analysis included only V-J combinations with a frequency above 0.0001, which together covered about 99% of the repertoires. A TCS score was defined as the ratio between F50 (clonal expansion) and ExV (chaos), using BLOSUM62-based TCRdist between CDR3 peptides within each V-J. Welch's t-statistics and random forest reduced 500 to 650 V-J features to 10 to 15, which were used in a naive Bayes classifier (R e1071). The Morisita-Horn index was used to measure how similar the thyroid and blood repertoires were. TCRdb ran its own pipeline on the public reads, namely fastp trimming at Q25 and MiXCR clone calling, and kept in-frame beta chains. For every CDR3 protein sequence, its rows merge into one entry that carries the most common genes and DNA. For this entry, the V and J calls and clone size follow TCRdb and not the study's own pipeline. The sample data list roughly 500,000 distinct CDR3 sequences, and 46% of these were observed just once. Clones ranked in the top ten supply 44% of the sample.

As to this clonotype: It lacks a known antigen. One end of the junction does not line up with germline, which may come from a read error.

Study-wide findings and limitations: No statistical method was used to fix the sample size in advance, and group allocation was not hidden from the investigators. In validation, progression to ophthalmopathy was predicted by the model with 70% to 71% sensitivity and 72.22% specificity, a median of approximately 6.5 months before onset. Most expanded thyroid clonotypes (frequency above 0.001) were also detected in blood, a finding suggesting that blood repertoires may reflect thyroid immune responses. A model built on a 13 V-J signature distinguished ophthalmopathy from stable hyperthyroidism, reaching about 89% sensitivity and 81% to 83% specificity in cross-validation and 80%/75% in testing.

Exclusion was applied to patients with uncontrolled infections, other autoimmune diseases, pregnancy or lactation. Diagnoses were established on the basis of clinical symptoms, serum thyroxine and TRAb, thyroid ultrasound, and orbital computed tomography. Total RNA was extracted using Trizol reagent, and RNA quality was assessed on an Agilent 2100 Bioanalyzer. From the cysteine through the phenylalanine, the CDR3 covers 14 amino acids. The DNA shown is the 42-base CDR3, in frame from base 1. Per the germline V gene, SGHTA is the CDR1 and FQGNSA is the CDR2. Sequencing input: peripheral blood or thyroid tissue (not recorded which). The sequence was obtained from an adult woman with Graves' disease, either hyperthyroidism or ophthalmopathy (not recorded which). The chain links TRBV7-2 with TRBJ1-1; 8 junctional bases match TRBD1. The CDR3 protein is CASSSLGQGTEASF. The bases read TGTGCCAGCAGCTCACTCGGACAGGGCACTGAAGCTTCCTTT.